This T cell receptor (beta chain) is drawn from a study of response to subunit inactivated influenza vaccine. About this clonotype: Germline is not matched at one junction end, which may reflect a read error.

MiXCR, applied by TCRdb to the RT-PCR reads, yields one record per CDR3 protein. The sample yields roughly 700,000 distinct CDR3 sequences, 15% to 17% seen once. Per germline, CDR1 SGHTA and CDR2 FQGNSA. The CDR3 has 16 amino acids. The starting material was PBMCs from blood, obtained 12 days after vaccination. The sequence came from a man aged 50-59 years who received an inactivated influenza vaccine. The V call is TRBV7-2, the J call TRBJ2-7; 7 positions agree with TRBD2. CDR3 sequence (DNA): TGTGCCAGCAGCTTAGAAGGAGCTAGCGGAGCTTACGCGCAGTACTTC. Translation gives CASSLEGASGAYAQYF.